This T cell receptor beta chain was captured in a study of beta chain features in type 1 diabetes. Whole-study results and caveats: Equally in patients and controls, PCR might preferentially amplify shorter templates. TCRB CDR3s were moderately but significantly shorter in Type 1 diabetes patients in all four CD4+ subsets. Compared with healthy donors, patients appeared to share more similar naive, central memory and regulatory TCRB repertoires.

The germline V gene encodes CDR1 SGHTA and CDR2 FQGTGA. CDR3 length: 13 residues. V gave up 7 bases and J gave up 1 base, with 10 bases separating them. The study reverse transcribed the entire isolated RNA, so it sequenced expressed TCRB transcripts. Measured with immunoSEQ multiplex PCR; TCRdb has only the in-frame clones, and not every one. This sample carries roughly 150,000 clones, 7.5% to 10% of them seen once, and the ten largest clones take about 0.6%. In regard to this clone: Its specificity is not known.

The origin of this receptor is a man aged 18-30 years in good health. Sequenced input: central memory CD4+ T cells from blood. V and J are TRBV7-3 and TRBJ1-1, with D possibly TRBD1 on 5 matching bases. The DNA of the CDR3 is TGTGCCAGCAAGGAGGGGAGGAACACTGAAGCTTTCTTT. This translates into CASKEGRNTEAFF.